Below, 18 T cell receptor beta chains from the same sample are listed, as sequenced in a study of T cell clonality in common variable immunodeficiency. These receptors have no known antigen. Assay used: immunoSEQ multiplex PCR; TCRdb lists only in-frame clones, some missing. The sample contains about 34,000 clones, none of them singletons. Study-wide results and limits: In common variable immunodeficiency, TCR beta chains reportedly carried fewer deletions and N-nucleotide insertions.

The sequenced sample consisted of peripheral blood mononuclear cells. These receptors all come from a human donor with common variable immunodeficiency.

This clone has a count of ten or more. The CDR3 end lies 3 residues beyond the end of the read and is filled in from the germline J gene. This chain connects TRBV18 to TRBJ2-3; TRBD2 matches at 7 bases. The CDR3 has 17 residues. The germline gives CDR1 KGHSH, CDR2 LQKENI. With 5 bases clipped from V and 2 bases from J, the junction kept 13 bases outside the gene matches. The CDR3 sequence is CASSFRTSWGPTDTQYF. CDR3 DNA, as far as it was read: TGTGCCAGCTCATTTCGGACTAGTTGGGGCCCCACAGATACG.

This clone was seen ten or more times. With the read ending 3 residues before the CDR3 end, the germline J gene is used to fill in that end. V usage is TRBV7-2 and J usage is TRBJ1-1; D is unresolved. The CDR3 contains 14 residues. Between the trimmed V and J ends, which lost 5 bases and 5 bases, there was a span of 15 bases. Germline V gene sequence: CDR1 SGHTA, CDR2 FQGNSA. CDR3 loop: CASSAHPVWTEAFF. The part of the CDR3 DNA that was read is TGTGCCAGCAGCGCCCACCCGGTGTGGACTGAA.

This clone was observed a few times. The CDR3 spells CASNSGSPLHF. The sequenced part of the CDR3 DNA is TGTGCCAGCAACTCCGGTTCACCC. This chain connects TRBV6-2 or TRBV6-3 to TRBJ1-6; D is ambiguous. The read falls 3 residues short of the CDR3 end, and the missing part is taken from the germline J gene. V lost 7 bases to trimming and J lost 9 bases, with 7 bases between them. The CDR3 totals 11 residues. Germline CDR1 and CDR2: MNHEY and SVGEGT.

This clone showed up many times. The CDR3 goes on 3 residues after the read ends, and that part is filled in from the germline J gene. V usage is TRBV19 and J usage is TRBJ2-7, with 7 bases that match TRBD2. The CDR3 is 15 residues long. From germline, CDR1 is LNHDA and CDR2 SQIVND (reference sequence). The V segment lost 3 bases and the J segment 3 bases; nucleotides outside the gene matches: 8. CDR3 sequence: CASSIGGSRIYEQYF. The covered CDR3 bases are TGTGCCAGTAGTATTGGCGGGAGTAGGATCTACGAG. Full variable domain (missing parts from reference TRBV19 and TRBJ2-7): DGGITQSPKYLFRKEGQNVTLSCEQNLNHDAMYWYRQDPGQGLRLIYYSQIVNDFQKGDIAEGYSVSREKKESFPLTVTSAQKNPTAFYLCASSIGGSRIYEQYFGPGTRLTVT.

This clone was observed many times. The read comes to an end 3 residues before the CDR3 does, leaving the germline J gene to fill in the end. This chain uses TRBV30 with TRBJ2-1, with 8 bases matching TRBD2. The CDR3 contains 13 residues. Germline values: CDR1 GTSNPN, CDR2 SVGIG (reference sequence). V was clipped by 0 bases and J by 9 bases; unmatched bases: 4. The CDR3 bases that were read are TGTGCCTGGAGTGTAGGCGGGAGGAGTGAG. Residues: CAWSVGGRSE. The whole CDR3 sequence reads CAWSVGGRSEQFF.

As concerns this clone: Read sequence stops 3 residues before the CDR3 end, and the germline J gene provides the missing end. The J gene is TRBJ1-3, the V gene TRBV2, with TRBD1 as a possible D gene (5 bases). CDR3 length equals 10 residues. Germline-derived CDR1 and CDR2 are SNHLY and FYNNEI. Here the CDR3 reads CASSDRGIYF. The sequenced part of the CDR3 DNA is TGTGCCAGCAGTGACCGGGGG.

This clone has at least ten counts. The CDR3 extends 3 residues past the end of the read, so its final part is completed from the germline J gene. The rearrangement joins TRBV20-1 to TRBJ1-3; no firm D call. V was clipped by 0 bases and J by 0 bases, with 9 bases between them. The CDR3 extends over 15 amino acids. Per the germline V gene, CDR1 is DFQATT and CDR2 is SNEGSKA (reference sequence). CDR3 sequence: CSARDRLISGNTIYF. CDR3 DNA (partial): TGCAGTGCTAGAGACCGACTTATCTCTGGAAACACC.

The sample holds a few counts of this clone. Read data end 3 residues before the CDR3 end; the end is taken from the germline J gene. The chain combines TRBV29-1 with TRBJ2-7; D gene uncertain. Trimming removed 4 bases at V and 3 bases at J, with 10 bases between. Germline V gene lookup returns CDR1 SQVTM and CDR2 ANQGSEA. This CDR3 has 12 residues. The chain's CDR3 is CSVVARSYEQYF. The DNA read from the CDR3 is TGCAGCGTTGTAGCACGGAGCTACGAG.

This clone was seen at least ten times. The CDR3 reads CASSEAAGWMNTEAFF. Partial CDR3 DNA: TGTGCCAGCAGTGAAGCAGCGGGGTGGATGAACACTGAA. This chain uses TRBV2 with TRBJ1-1; D is unclear. The missing CDR3 end, 3 residues past where the read stops, is filled in from the germline J gene. Deletions cut 0 bases from V and 0 bases from J, with 11 bases between. In germline, CDR1 is SNHLY, CDR2 FYNNEI. The CDR3 spans 16 residues.

Note on this clone: From the germline J gene comes the end of the CDR3, since the read stops 3 residues before it. The J gene is TRBJ2-3, the V gene TRBV7-9; maybe TRBD2 (5 bases). CDR1 and CDR2 from the germline V gene are SEHNR and FQNEAQ (reference sequence). The CDR3 is 13 residues long. Trimming removed 5 bases at V and 0 bases at J, with 6 bases between. The CDR3 sequence: CASSRTSTDTQYF. The sequenced part of the CDR3 DNA is TGTGCCAGCAGCCGGACTAGCACAGATACG.

This clone was seen repeatedly, ten times or more. CDR3 DNA (partial): TGTGCCAGGGGAGGGGCAGACTATGGC. It encodes CARGGADYG. The full CDR3 protein is CARGGADYGYTF. This rearrangement joins TRBV2 to TRBJ1-2, with D tentatively TRBD1 (5 bases). The sequenced fragment ends 3 residues before the CDR3 boundary, so the rest is inferred from the germline J gene. V lost 9 bases to trimming and J lost 3 bases, with 11 bases between them. The CDR3 sequence is 12 residues long. Looked up from germline, CDR1 is SNHLY and CDR2 is FYNNEI.

This clone was observed many times. The read ends 3 residues early relative to the CDR3; the germline J gene fills the gap. The chain carries TRBV7-3 and TRBJ2-7; 13 positions agree with TRBD2. Trimming at V came to 4 bases and at J to 0 bases, leaving 0 bases not matched to a gene. Per germline, CDR1 SGHTA and CDR2 FQGTGA. There are 15 residues in the CDR3. CDR3 DNA, as far as it was read: TGTGCCAGCAGCTGGACTAGCGGGAGCTCCTACGAG. Residues: CASSWTSGSSYE. The complete CDR3 reads CASSWTSGSSYEQYF.

Concerning this clone: The read ends 3 residues before the CDR3 terminus; that terminus is restored from the germline J gene. V is TRBV18 and J is TRBJ1-5, with TRBD1 as a possible D gene (5 bases). The germline V gene encodes CDR1 KGHSH and CDR2 LQKENI. CDR3 length: 16 amino acids. V lost 6 bases, J lost 6 bases, and 21 bases lay in between. The CDR3 bases that were read are TGTGCCAGCTCCCCCGCGGGGGGTAAGATCGGTCAGCCC. This sequence encodes CASSPAGGKIGQP. The whole CDR3 protein is CASSPAGGKIGQPQHF. Complete variable domain (other parts from reference TRBV18 and TRBJ1-5): NAGVMQNPRHLVRRRGQEARLRCSPMKGHSHVYWYRQLPEEGLKFMVYLQKENIIDESGMPKERFSAEFPKEGPSILRIQQVVRGDSAAYFCASSPAGGKIGQPQHFGDGTRLSIL.

This clone was found a few times. The read stops 3 residues short of the end of the CDR3; the missing end is completed from the germline J gene. This chain links TRBV19 with TRBJ2-1; 10 bases match TRBD1. The CDR3 covers 15 residues. Trimming removed 7 bases from V and 4 bases from J; junction bases left unmatched: 7. Germline-derived CDR1 and CDR2 are LNHDA and SQIVND (reference sequence). This chain's CDR3 is CASKGGTGEYNEQFF. The sequenced CDR3 bases are TGTGCCAGTAAAGGGGGGACAGGGGAGTACAATGAG.

On this clone: One end of the junction fails to match germline, which may point to a read error. The sequenced CDR3 bases are TGTGCCAGCAGCTCGGGACAGTCGAACGCTGAA. Amino acids: CASSSGQSNAE. The complete CDR3 reads CASSSGQSNAEAFF. The rearrangement joins TRBV7-9 to TRBJ1-1; 7 nucleotides line up with TRBD1. The CDR3 end is not reached by the read, which stops 3 residues before it; the germline J gene fills it in. Germline V gives CDR1 SEHNR, CDR2 FQNEAQ (reference sequence). The CDR3 contains 14 residues.

This clone has a count of ten or more. Read sequence stops 3 residues before the CDR3 end, and the germline J gene provides the missing end. The chain recombines TRBV19 with TRBJ2-3, with 8 nucleotides matching TRBD1. The CDR3 loop spans 17 amino acids. V trimming: 5 bases; J trimming: 1 base; junction bases outside the gene matches: 11. Per the germline V gene, CDR1 is LNHDA and CDR2 is SQIVND (reference sequence). CDR3 loop: CASSSGQGNSRTDTQYF. The sequenced part of the CDR3 DNA is TGTGCCAGTAGTTCAGGACAGGGAAATTCCCGCACAGATACG.

On this clone: The read is 3 residues too short to cover the CDR3 end, so that end is filled in from the germline J gene. V is TRBV30 and J is TRBJ2-7; weak D call: TRBD2 (6 bases). Germline V lookup: CDR1 GTSNPN, CDR2 SVGIG (reference sequence). V dropped 5 bases and J dropped 5 bases, with 13 bases sitting between them. This CDR3 comprises 12 residues. Partial CDR3 DNA: TGTGCCTGGGCGGGACTCCGGAACGAG. Encoded protein: CAWAGLRNE. The complete CDR3 protein is CAWAGLRNEQYF.

This clone was counted ten times or more. With the read ending 3 residues before the CDR3 end, the germline J gene is used to fill in that end. This rearrangement joins TRBV7-2 to TRBJ2-7; no firm D call. This CDR3 is 11 amino acids long. The V end lost 5 bases, the J end lost 0 bases, and 2 bases lay between the germline ends. From germline, CDR1 is SGHTA and CDR2 FQGNSA. The covered CDR3 bases are TGTGCCAGCAGCCGCTCCTACGAG. Protein: CASSRSYE. The whole CDR3 protein is CASSRSYEQYF.